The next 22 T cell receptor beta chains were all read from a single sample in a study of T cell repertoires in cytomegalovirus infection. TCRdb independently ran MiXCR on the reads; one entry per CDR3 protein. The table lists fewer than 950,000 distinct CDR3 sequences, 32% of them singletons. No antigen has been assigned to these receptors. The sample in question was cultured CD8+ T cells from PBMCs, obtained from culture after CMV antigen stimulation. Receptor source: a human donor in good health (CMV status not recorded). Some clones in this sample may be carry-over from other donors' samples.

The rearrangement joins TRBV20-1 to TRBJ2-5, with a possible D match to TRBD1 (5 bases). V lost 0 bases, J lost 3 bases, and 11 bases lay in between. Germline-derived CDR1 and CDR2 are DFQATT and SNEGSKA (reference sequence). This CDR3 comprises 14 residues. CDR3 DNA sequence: TGCAGTGCTAGAGATAAGTCAGGGAAAGAGACCCAGTACTTC. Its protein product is CSARDKSGKETQYF.

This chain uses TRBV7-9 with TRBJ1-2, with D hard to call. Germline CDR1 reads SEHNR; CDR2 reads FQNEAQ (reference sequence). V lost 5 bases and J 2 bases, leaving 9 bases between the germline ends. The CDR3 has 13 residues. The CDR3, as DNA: TGTGCCAGCAGCCCAGCCTCCAACTATGGCTACACCTTC. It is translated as CASSPASNYGYTF.

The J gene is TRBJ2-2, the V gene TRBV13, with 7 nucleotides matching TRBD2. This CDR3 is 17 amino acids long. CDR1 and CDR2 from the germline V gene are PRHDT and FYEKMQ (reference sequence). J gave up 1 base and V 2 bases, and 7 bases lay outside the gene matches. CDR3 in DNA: TGTGCCAGCAGCTTACTAGCGGCCGTTCTGAACACCGGGGAGCTGTTTTTT. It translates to CASSLLAAVLNTGELFF.

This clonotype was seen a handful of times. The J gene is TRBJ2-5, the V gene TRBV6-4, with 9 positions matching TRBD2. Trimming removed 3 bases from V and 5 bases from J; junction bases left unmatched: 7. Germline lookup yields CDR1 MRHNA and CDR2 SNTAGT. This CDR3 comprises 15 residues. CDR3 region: CASSETAGGPETQYF. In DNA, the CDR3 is TGTGCCAGCAGTGAAACGGCGGGGGGGCCGGAGACCCAGTACTTC.

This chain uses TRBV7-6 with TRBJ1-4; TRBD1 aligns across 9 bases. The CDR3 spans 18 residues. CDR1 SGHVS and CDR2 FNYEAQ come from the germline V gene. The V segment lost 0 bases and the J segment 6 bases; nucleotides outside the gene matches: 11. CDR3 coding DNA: TGTGCCAGCAGCTTAGCGGCCATGTTAAGGGACAGGGATGAAAAACTGTTTTTT. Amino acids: CASSLAAMLRDRDEKLFF. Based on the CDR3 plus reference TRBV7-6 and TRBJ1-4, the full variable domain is GAGVSQSPRYKVTKRGQDVALRCDPISGHVSLYWYRQALGQGPEFLTYFNYEAQQDKSGLPNDRFSAERPEGSISTLTIQRTEQRDSAMYRCASSLAAMLRDRDEKLFFGSGTQLSVL.

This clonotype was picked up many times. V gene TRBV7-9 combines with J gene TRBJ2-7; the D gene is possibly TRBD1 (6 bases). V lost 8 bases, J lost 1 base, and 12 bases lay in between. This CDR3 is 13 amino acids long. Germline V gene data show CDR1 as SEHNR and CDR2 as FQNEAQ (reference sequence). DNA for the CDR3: TGTGCCAGCTTCCCTACAGGGTCCTACGAGCAGTACTTC. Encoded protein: CASFPTGSYEQYF.

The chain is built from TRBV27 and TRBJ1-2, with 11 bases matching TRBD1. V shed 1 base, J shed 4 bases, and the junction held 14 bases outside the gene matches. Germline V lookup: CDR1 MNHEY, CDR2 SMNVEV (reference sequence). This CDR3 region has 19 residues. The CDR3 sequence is CASSLLGQGAYRSSYGYTF. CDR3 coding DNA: TGTGCCAGCAGTTTATTAGGACAGGGGGCCTATAGGTCAAGCTATGGCTACACCTTC.

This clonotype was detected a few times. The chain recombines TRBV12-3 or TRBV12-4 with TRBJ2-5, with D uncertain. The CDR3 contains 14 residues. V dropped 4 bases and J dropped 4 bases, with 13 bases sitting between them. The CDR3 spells CASSSGERRETQYF. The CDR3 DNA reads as TGTGCCAGCAGTTCAGGCGAGAGGAGAGAGACCCAGTACTTC.

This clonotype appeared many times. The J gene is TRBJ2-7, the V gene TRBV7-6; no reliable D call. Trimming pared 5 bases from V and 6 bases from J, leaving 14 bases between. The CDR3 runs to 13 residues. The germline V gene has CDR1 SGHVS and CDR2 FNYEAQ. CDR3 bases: TGTGCCAGCAGCCATACTTCATCTGGCGAGCAGTACTTC. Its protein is CASSHTSSGEQYF.

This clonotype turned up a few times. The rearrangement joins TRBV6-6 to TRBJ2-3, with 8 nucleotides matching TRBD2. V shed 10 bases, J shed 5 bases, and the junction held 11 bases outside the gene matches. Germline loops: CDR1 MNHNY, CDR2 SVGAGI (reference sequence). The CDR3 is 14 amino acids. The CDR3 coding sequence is TGTGCCATCCCGAAGCGGGGGAACGAAGATACGCAGTATTTT. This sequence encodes CAIPKRGNEDTQYF.

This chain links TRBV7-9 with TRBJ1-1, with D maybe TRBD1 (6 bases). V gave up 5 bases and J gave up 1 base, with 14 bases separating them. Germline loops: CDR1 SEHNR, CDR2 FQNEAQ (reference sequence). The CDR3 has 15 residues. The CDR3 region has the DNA TGTGCCAGCAGCGGCCCAGGGGTTGAGAACACTGAAGCTTTCTTT. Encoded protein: CASSGPGVENTEAFF.

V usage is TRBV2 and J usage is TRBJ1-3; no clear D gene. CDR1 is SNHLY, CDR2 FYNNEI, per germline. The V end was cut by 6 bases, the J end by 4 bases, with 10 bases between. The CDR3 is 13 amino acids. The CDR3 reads CASRSTSGNTIYF. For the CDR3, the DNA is TGTGCCAGCAGGTCGACAAGCGGAAACACCATATATTTT.

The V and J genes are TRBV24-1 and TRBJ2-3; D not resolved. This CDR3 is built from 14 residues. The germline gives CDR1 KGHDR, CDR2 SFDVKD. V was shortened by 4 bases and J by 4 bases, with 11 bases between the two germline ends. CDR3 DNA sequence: TGTGCCACCAGTGAGGGCGTATATGCAGATACGCAGTATTTT. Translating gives CATSEGVYADTQYF.

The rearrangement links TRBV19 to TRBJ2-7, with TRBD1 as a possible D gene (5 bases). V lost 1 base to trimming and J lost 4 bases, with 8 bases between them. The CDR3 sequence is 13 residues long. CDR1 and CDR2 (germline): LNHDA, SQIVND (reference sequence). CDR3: CASSIAAGYEQYF. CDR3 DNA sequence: TGTGCCAGTAGTATAGCGGCAGGGTACGAGCAGTACTTC.

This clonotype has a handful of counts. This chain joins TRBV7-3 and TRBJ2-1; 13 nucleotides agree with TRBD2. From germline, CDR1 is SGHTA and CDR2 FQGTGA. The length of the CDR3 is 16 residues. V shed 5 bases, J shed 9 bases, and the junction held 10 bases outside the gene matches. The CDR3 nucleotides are TGTGCCAGCAGCCCGAGGACTAGCGGGGGCGGAGGTGAGCAGTTCTTC. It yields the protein CASSPRTSGGGGEQFF. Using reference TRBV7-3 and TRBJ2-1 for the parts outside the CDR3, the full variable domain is GAGVSQTPSNKVTEKGKYVELRCDPISGHTALYWYRQSLGQGPEFLIYFQGTGAADDSGLPNDRFFAVRPEGSVSTLKIQRTERGDSAVYLCASSPRTSGGGGEQFFGPGTRLTVL.

CDR3 sequence: CASSGGPQGENTEAFF. The CDR3 DNA reads as TGTGCCAGCAGCGGGGGACCACAGGGGGAGAACACTGAAGCTTTCTTT. The chain uses TRBV2 and TRBJ1-1; 8 bases fit TRBD1. The CDR3 is made up of 16 amino acids. J lost 1 base, V lost 6 bases, and 10 bases had no gene match. In germline, CDR1 is SNHLY, CDR2 FYNNEI.

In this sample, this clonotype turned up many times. This CDR3 reads CASSAEDTYNEQFF. The CDR3 DNA is TGTGCCAGCAGCGCCGAGGACACTTACAATGAGCAGTTCTTC. The J gene is TRBJ2-1, the V gene TRBV13, with D maybe TRBD1 (5 bases). This CDR3 comprises 14 residues. Trimming left V 5 bases short and J 4 bases short, with 12 bases between. The V gene's germline CDR1 is PRHDT and CDR2 FYEKMQ (reference sequence).

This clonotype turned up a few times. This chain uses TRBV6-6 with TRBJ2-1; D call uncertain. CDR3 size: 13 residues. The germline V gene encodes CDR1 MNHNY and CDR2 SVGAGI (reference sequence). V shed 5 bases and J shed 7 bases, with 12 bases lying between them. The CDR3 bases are TGTGCCAGCAGTCACGACGTACCGAATGAGCAGTTCTTC. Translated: CASSHDVPNEQFF.

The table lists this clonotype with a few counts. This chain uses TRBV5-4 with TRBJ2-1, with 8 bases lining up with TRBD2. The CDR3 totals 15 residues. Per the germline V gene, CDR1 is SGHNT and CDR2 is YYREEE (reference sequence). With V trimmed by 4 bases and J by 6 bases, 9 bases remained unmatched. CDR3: CASSVTSGSSNEQFF. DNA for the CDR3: TGTGCCAGCAGCGTCACTAGCGGCTCTTCCAATGAGCAGTTCTTC.

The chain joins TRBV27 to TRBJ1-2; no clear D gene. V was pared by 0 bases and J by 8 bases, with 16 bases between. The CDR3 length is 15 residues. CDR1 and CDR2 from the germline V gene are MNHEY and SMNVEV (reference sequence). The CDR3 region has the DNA TGTGCCAGCAGTTTATCTGCCTTACCGACGGGGGGCTACACCTTC. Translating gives CASSLSALPTGGYTF.

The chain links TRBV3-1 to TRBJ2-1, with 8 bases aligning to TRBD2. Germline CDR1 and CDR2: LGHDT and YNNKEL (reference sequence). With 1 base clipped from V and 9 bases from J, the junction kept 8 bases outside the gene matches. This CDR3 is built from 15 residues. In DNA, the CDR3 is TGTGCCAGCAGCCAAGGGGTCGGGGGGGCCAGTGAGCAGTTCTTC. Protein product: CASSQGVGGASEQFF.

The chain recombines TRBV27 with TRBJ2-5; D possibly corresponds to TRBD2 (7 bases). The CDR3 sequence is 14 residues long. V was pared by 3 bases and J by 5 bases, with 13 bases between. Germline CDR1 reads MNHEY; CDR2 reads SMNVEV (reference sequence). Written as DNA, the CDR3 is TGTGCCAGCAGTTTCACCGGGGGGCCGGAGACCCAGTACTTC. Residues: CASSFTGGPETQYF.